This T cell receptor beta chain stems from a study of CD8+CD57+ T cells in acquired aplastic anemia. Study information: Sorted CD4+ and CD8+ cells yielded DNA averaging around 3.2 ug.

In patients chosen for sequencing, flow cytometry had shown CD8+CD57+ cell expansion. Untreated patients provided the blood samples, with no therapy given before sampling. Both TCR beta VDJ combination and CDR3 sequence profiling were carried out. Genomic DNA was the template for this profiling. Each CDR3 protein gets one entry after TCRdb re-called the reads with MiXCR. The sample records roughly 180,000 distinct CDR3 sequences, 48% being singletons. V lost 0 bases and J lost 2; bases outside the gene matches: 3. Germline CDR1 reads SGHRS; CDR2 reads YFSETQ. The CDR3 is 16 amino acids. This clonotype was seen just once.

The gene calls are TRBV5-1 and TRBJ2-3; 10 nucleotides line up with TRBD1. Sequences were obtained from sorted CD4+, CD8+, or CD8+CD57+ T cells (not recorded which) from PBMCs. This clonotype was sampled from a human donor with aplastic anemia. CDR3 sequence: CASSLETGGFTDTQYF. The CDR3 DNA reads TGCGCCAGCAGCTTGGAGACAGGGGGCTTCACAGATACGCAGTATTTT.